This TCR beta chain derives from a study of T cell responses to AZD1222 COVID-19 vaccine. Study-level points and caveats: There were repertoire samples only from the period after the peak T cell response.

Only in-frame clones appear in the TCRdb table, and some are missing; sequencing was by immunoSEQ multiplex PCR. This table has approximately 100,000 clones, about 83% appearing once. The germline V gene has CDR1 MNHNY and CDR2 SVGAGI (reference sequence). This CDR3 has 13 amino acids. Trimming cost V 8 bases and J 2 bases; bases outside gene matches: 5. As regards this clone: Its antigen is unknown.

The sequencing here drew on peripheral blood, taken on day 0 of AZD1222 vaccination. The receptor comes from an adult in good health. The chain uses TRBV6-6 and TRBJ2-7, with TRBD2 identical over 8 bases. In DNA form, the CDR3 reads TGTGCCAGCCTTATAGCGGGGACCTACGAGCAGTACTTC. Translation gives CASLIAGTYEQYF.